A selection of T cell receptor beta chains follows, all from one sample in a study of lymphopenia after photon versus proton radiotherapy. This table comes from immunoSEQ multiplex PCR, and its TCRdb copy is limited to in-frame clones, with some not included. The table includes approximately 170,000 clones, 70% to 90% detected once. The source was peripheral blood, collected from a patient treated with photon-based radiotherapy. The receptors originated from a man aged 50 to 59 with gastric cancer. Both conserved end residues are part of each CDR3. A D gene is named only where the DNA matches it firmly. Size is omitted from some rows. Given values are once, few, many or a class for expanded clones.

V	D	size	J	DNA	CDR3
TRBV7-8	.	few	TRBJ1-5	TGTGCCAGCAGCTTCTTGGAGGGTAGCAATCAGCCCCAGCATTTT	CASSFLEGSNQPQHF
TRBV28	.	.	TRBJ1-5	TGTGCCAGCAGTTTCCCCGGGGGCAACAATCAGCCCCAGCATTTT	CASSFPGGNNQPQHF
TRBV4-2	.	.	TRBJ1-2	TGTGCCAGCAGCTATCAAGACAGTAACTATGGCTACACCTTC	CASSYQDSNYGYTF
TRBV29-1	TRBD1	.	TRBJ2-7	TGCAGCGTTGAAGATCCGACAGGGGGTCCCCTTCCCTACGAGCAGTACTTC	CSVEDPTGGPLPYEQYF
TRBV29-1	.	.	TRBJ1-3	TGCAGCGTTAAAAGATCTGGAGCTTCGGACACCATATATTTT	CSVKRSGASDTIYF
TRBV21-1	.	.	TRBJ2-7	TGTGCCAGCAGCAAAGCAGTTCGGCAGGTAGGCTACGAGCAGTACTTC	CASSKAVRQVGYEQYF
TRBV4-1	.	.	TRBJ2-5	TGCGCCAGCAGCCAAGTGTACCAAGAGACCCAGTACTTC	CASSQVYQETQYF
TRBV10-1	.	.	TRBJ2-4	TGCGCCAGCAGTGAGTCTGAGGGACTTAAAAACATTCAGTACTTC	CASSESEGLKNIQYF
TRBV7-9	.	.	TRBJ2-3	TGTGCCAGCAGCTTAGCCCAGGCTACAGATACGCAGTATTTT	CASSLAQATDTQYF
TRBV7-9	.	.	TRBJ1-1	TGTGCCAGCAGCTTTTTTTTTGATTTATGGGGGGAAGCTTTCTTT	CASSFFFDLWGEAFF
TRBV14	.	.	TRBJ2-7	TGTGCCAGCAGCCAAGGTCGGTCAGGTACCTACGAGCAGTACTTC	CASSQGRSGTYEQYF
TRBV29-1	TRBD1	.	TRBJ1-1	TGCAGCGGCCTACAGGGGGCGCCCACTGAAGCTTTCTTT	CSGLQGAPTEAFF
TRBV27	TRBD1	once	TRBJ1-5	TGTGCCAGCAGTTCACAGGGGGCAAGGCAGCCCCAGCATTTT	CASSSQGARQPQHF
TRBV18	.	.	TRBJ1-4	TGTGCCAGCTCACCAACGGTAGAGGCAACTAATGAAAAACTGTTTTTT	CASSPTVEATNEKLFF
TRBV6-5	TRBD1	.	TRBJ2-2	TGTGCCAGCAGGTCGGACAGGGCGCTCGGGGAGCTGTTTTTT	CASRSDRALGELFF
TRBV10-1	.	once	TRBJ2-7	TGCGCCAGCAGTGGTGGCGGGAACTACGAGCAGTACTTC	CASSGGGNYEQYF
TRBV29-1	TRBD1	once	TRBJ2-7	TGCAGCGTCGACAGGGCTGGAGAGCAGTACTTC	CSVDRAGEQYF
TRBV9	.	once	TRBJ2-3	TGTGCCAGCAGCGTAGAGGTGTCCCAAGGTCCCAATGGGCAGTATTTT	CASSVEVSQGPNGQYF
TRBV6-1	.	.	TRBJ2-3	TGTGCCAGCACCGGACTTTTCACAGATACGCAGTATTTT	CASTGLFTDTQYF
TRBV4-1	TRBD2	.	TRBJ2-7	TGCGCCAGCAGCCAAGGCCCTACTAGCGGGAGTAGCTACGAGCAGTACTTC	CASSQGPTSGSSYEQYF
TRBV28	.	.	TRBJ1-3	TGTGCCAGCAATGGGGGATCAACTCCAGCCTCTGGAAACACCATATATTTT	CASNGGSTPASGNTIYF
TRBV5-6	TRBD1	.	TRBJ2-7	TGTGCCAGCAGCTTGGTTTTCGGCGGCGGGACAGGGAACTACGAGCAGTACTTC	CASSLVFGGGTGNYEQYF
TRBV29-1	.	.	TRBJ1-3	TGCAGCGTTGCTAAAACAGCAGCCTCTGGAAACACCATATATTTT	CSVAKTAASGNTIYF
TRBV19	TRBD1	.	TRBJ2-3	TGTGCCAGTAGTCCACAGGGGGCCGGCTCTTCCGATACGCAGTATTTT	CASSPQGAGSSDTQYF
TRBV18	.	.	TRBJ2-1	TGTGCCAGCTGGCGACAGTTGAATGAGCAGTTCTTC	CASWRQLNEQFF
TRBV27	.	.	TRBJ2-7	TGTGCCAGCAGTTTTAATTCCTACGAGCAGTACTTC	CASSFNSYEQYF
TRBV7-9	.	.	TRBJ2-1	TGTGCCAGCTCACGGGCTTTCAATGAGCAGTTCTTC	CASSRAFNEQFF
TRBV5-4	.	.	TRBJ2-1	TGTGCCAGCAGCTTGGGTGGCCGGCCAGGAGTGTACAATGAGCAGTTCTTC	CASSLGGRPGVYNEQFF
TRBV6-5	.	.	TRBJ2-1	TGTGCCAGCAGTTACTCCACTAGAAGTGAGCAGTTCTTC	CASSYSTRSEQFF
TRBV27	.	.	TRBJ1-1	TGTGCCAGCAGCTTATTGATTTCCGGCATGAACACTGAAGCTTTCTTT	CASSLLISGMNTEAFF
TRBV4-1	.	.	TRBJ2-5	TGCGCCAGCAGCCGGCAAGGGTCTTCAGAGACCCAGTACTTC	CASSRQGSSETQYF
TRBV19	.	once	TRBJ2-2	TGTGCCAGTAGCAGGTCGGGAGCGAACACCGGGGAGCTGTTTTTT	CASSRSGANTGELFF
TRBV19	.	.	TRBJ1-2	TGTGCCAGTACCGGGGATGGCTACACCTTC	CASTGDGYTF
TRBV29-1	.	.	TRBJ2-3	TGCAGCGTTGGTGGACAGACAGATACGCAGTATTTT	CSVGGQTDTQYF